This TCR beta chain was documented in a study of cytomegalovirus exposure and HLA in healthy donors (dated by TCRdb to 2017 to 2019). Looking at the study overall: An earlier analysis of some 600 of the donors reported 276 Gb of sequence data and 90 million to 120 million unique TCR beta sequences obtained from about 179 million T cells. In a later analysis, previously published TCR beta repertoires from 666 donors were re-analyzed and high-resolution HLA genotyping was added so that TCR occurrence patterns could be studied. An earlier analysis of roughly 580 of the donors used high-throughput TCR beta sequencing to judge whether each TCR beta V gene segment behaved as functional or pseudogenic. Roughly 5 DR-DQ haplotypes were treated as single units for association and clustering because of strong linkage in the cohort. A separate validation cohort of over a hundred different subjects was used in addition to the approximately 700-subject first cohort. HLA typing covered class I and class II loci at four-digit resolution. Every repertoire in the discovery cohort had been generated on one and the same sequencing platform. To predict cytomegalovirus infection status, the study brought together high-throughput TCR immunosequencing, statistical association of individual TCRs with disease status, and machine learning. The later analysis used no new phenotypic data to find candidate immune exposures, relying instead on TCR beta sequences and their occurrence across donors. Among some 410 genotyped donors of the cohort, an average of roughly 240,000 unique TCR beta nucleotide sequences were sequenced per donor, about a sixth of them non-productive. The aim of the study was to test whether cataloging public T cell receptors could identify signatures of past pathogen exposure. Roughly 300 gigabases of sequencing data and 80 million or so unique TCR sequences were included in an early release covering roughly 600 HLA-typed donors. The genetic ancestry cluster associated with self-reported Caucasian donors included about four fifths of the 350 to 500 genotyped donors. Donor age, sex, ethnicity and CMV serostatus were compiled together with the repertoire data. The study used immunosequencing to profile the T cell repertoires of more than 650 subjects and linked those repertoires to cytomegalovirus serostatus. A later genetic analysis took genome-wide SNP genotypes for about 65% of the 666 donors and used that subset as a discovery cohort. The number of donors typed differed by locus, with 629-630 for A, B, C, DRB1 and DQB1, more than 500 for DQA1, approximately 570 for DPA1, and approximately 470 for DPB1.

A word on this clone: No antigen is known for it.

Library construction relied on the immunoSEQ multiplex PCR assay. For the multiplex PCR, a mixture combining 60 forward primers for TCR Vbeta segments and 13 reverse primers for TCR Jbeta segments was used. The CDR3 region of rearranged TCR beta genes was amplified from genomic DNA by a multiplex PCR assay. Amplified TCR beta libraries were sequenced as 87-base-pair reads on the Illumina HiSeq System. The authors' pipeline ran thus. Across the 670 or so repertoires, a later analysis counted 60 million to 90 million unique TCR beta chains, 9.5 million to 13 million of which were shared by at least two donors. A nearest-neighbor algorithm error-corrected the raw reads and collapsed the reads into unique sequences, merging closely related sequences to remove PCR and sequencing errors. To assign V, D and J gene segments, CDR3 sequences were aligned to IMGT reference sequences. For a sequence to be retained, a match of at least six nucleotides was required to both a V gene segment and a J gene segment. A rearrangement was called productive if the CDR3 had no stop codons and remained in frame with V and J, and every other rearrangement was called non-productive. CDR3 was defined according to IMGT convention as the region running from the second conserved V-encoded cysteine to the conserved J-encoded phenylalanine. The earlier analysis of about 620 of the donors excluded sequences that lacked an unambiguous match to a single V gene segment. In an earlier analysis of 450 to 700 of the donors, V segments were called functional above 56.7% productive rearrangements and were called segregating when the between-donor standard deviation exceeded 5%. A statistical classification framework was built to diagnose cytomegalovirus status from the catalog of TCR beta chain sequences. V and J gene assignment, in a later analysis, came from comparing TCR nucleotide sequences with IMGT/GENE-DB human TR gene sequences. The TCRdist pipeline was used in a later analysis to assign CDR3 sequences and most-parsimonious VDJ recombination scenarios. In a later analysis, each TCR beta chain was defined by its CDR3 amino acid sequence together with its V-gene family, and reads without a unique V-gene family were excluded. In a later analysis, some 600 highly shared, low-generation-probability nucleotide sequences were removed to address suspected cross-contamination and a sequencing artifact. In a later analysis, a clonal expansion index for each public chain was calculated from normalized within-repertoire ranks of inferred template counts. Generation probabilities in a later analysis came from a VDJ recombination model fitted to out-of-frame rearrangements, and those results were checked against IGoR. In a later analysis, TCR-TCR, TCR-HLA and TCR-CMV co-occurrence was scored with hypergeometric tests, and a repertoire-size bias correction was applied to TCR pairs. False discovery rates were estimated in a later analysis by permuting HLA or CMV assignments 20 times. A later analysis grouped co-occurring TCRs with DBSCAN, adding TCRdist sequence similarity when clustering within HLA-allele-positive subsets. Repertoires with fewer than 30,000 or more than 120,000 public chains, plus five repertoires with anomalous nucleotide sharing, were excluded from co-occurrence clustering. What TCRdb holds here is the immuneACCESS table cut down to in-frame rearrangements. Part of the clones is not present; checked against another copy, under half of the missing clones reflect an unresolved V gene, and the others are unexplained. V and J calls and clone size are as listed in that table; D and trimming were resolved from the DNA. The table for this sample lists over 90,000 clones. The leading ten clones occupy 3% to 3.5% of the sample.

Study-level results and caveats: Compared with equally common non-associated chains, HLA-associated TCR beta chains in a later analysis were more clonally expanded and had lower generation probabilities. Assigning TCR associations to individual alleles was difficult when HLA alleles, especially DR and DQ, strongly co-occurred. A further reported finding was that TCR beta sequences accurately predicted the HLA-A and HLA-B alleles for most subjects in the first cohort. Some IMGT-functional V segments, including TRBV6-2 and TRBV6-3, could not be distinguished by the 87-base-pair reads and were therefore excluded. The classifier was reported to diagnose cytomegalovirus status with high specificity and sensitivity in both the original cohort and the validation cohort. While some public TCRs were present in many individuals, most TCR sequences turned up only very rarely across donors. A later genetic analysis associated a missense DCLRE1C variant with V-gene and J-gene trimming of TCR beta chains, and an independent cohort replicated the association. In a later analysis, TCR association rates were found to vary across HLA loci, with the most associated TCRs seen for DRB1 alleles and the fewest for HLA-C alleles. A later analysis reported that several top co-occurrence clusters appeared linked to parvovirus B19, influenza, CMV and Epstein-Barr virus. The only immune exposure information available for the cohort was CMV serostatus. In an earlier analysis of some 540 of the donors, most TCR beta V segments appeared in productive rearrangements about 90% or about 30% of the time, broadly matching IMGT annotations. Compared with the roughly 700-donor mean, donors in an Asian-associated ancestry cluster had fewer N-insertions in productive TCRs, according to a later genetic analysis. A few of the identified cytomegalovirus-associated TCR beta chains were confirmed in vitro to be specific for cytomegalovirus antigens. In a later analysis, over 15,000 TCR beta sequences were associated with specific HLA alleles at a false discovery rate of 0.05. A total of about 180 TCR beta chains were listed by the study as associated with cytomegalovirus. Only TCR beta chains were sequenced in this cohort, and the absence of alpha or paired-chain data limited detectable features. The earlier analysis of a few hundred of the donors excluded some 15 rarely observed V segments, including chromosome 9 orphons, because counts were too low. In a later analysis, most CMV-associated TCR beta chains were found to appear HLA-restricted, with HLA associations seemingly driven largely by CMV exposure. A cluster of highly shared sequence variants was judged likely to be a technical artifact of the sequencing pipeline. The authors suggested that the approach could potentially be generalized to other disease states and immunological phenotypes. Because HLA typing was missing for some donors at each locus, association tests included only the typed subset. Linkage disequilibrium might explain the correlated functional status among segregating V segments, but an unknown experimental factor could not be ruled out. The presence/absence analyses assumed that sequencing depth was roughly uniform across donors, and that assumption may not be true.

V has 1 base trimmed and J has 6 bases trimmed; junction bases matching no gene number 10. The CDR3 covers 16 residues, taking in both the cysteine and the phenylalanine. This entry keeps only the CDR3 DNA: 48 bases, framed from base 1. CDR1 and CDR2, per the germline V gene, are SGHTA and FQGNSA. The cohort consisted of fewer than 700 healthy bone marrow donors. At the time of sampling, all cohort members were nominally healthy, though unrecorded immune exposures were likely present. The donor was CMV seronegative and was included in the group of around 320 seronegative cohort members. Every donor gave a peripheral blood sample, and the peripheral blood mononuclear cells from that sample were used for TCR beta sequencing. Genomic DNA was extracted from the blood cell samples with the Qiagen DNeasy Blood Extraction Kit.

The receptor chain draws on TRBV7-2 and TRBJ1-2, and 8 junction bases match TRBD1. The sequenced sample consisted of PBMCs. The TCR sequence derives from a man aged 35 to 55 in good health and CMV-seronegative. CDR3 protein: CASSLGSTGDGHGYTF. The nucleotides are TGTGCCAGCAGCTTAGGGTCGACAGGGGATGGCCATGGCTACACCTTC.